These 3 T cell receptor beta chains originate from one sample sequenced in a study of blood T cell repertoires in COVID-19. Assay: immunoSEQ multiplex PCR; the TCRdb copy retains only in-frame clones and omits some. Of approximately 350,000 clones detected, about 83% appear once; the ten largest clones hold roughly 3%. What was sequenced was peripheral blood. The receptors were gathered from a man younger than 40 with active or convalescent COVID-19.

This clone was seen a single time. The chain employs TRBV9 and TRBJ1-5; D gene unclear. The CDR3 spans 15 residues. Trimming stripped 0 bases from V and 5 bases from J, with 12 bases between. Germline-derived CDR1 and CDR2 are SGDLS and YYNGEE. Here the CDR3 DNA reads TGTGCCAGCAGCGTAGGTGAGAGGTTGGATCAGCCCCAGCATTTT. It codes for CASSVGERLDQPQHF.

V and J are TRBV3-1 (or the pseudogene TRBV3-2) and TRBJ2-7; 16 bases are shared with TRBD2. The CDR3 extends over 16 amino acids. CDR1 LGHDT and CDR2 YNNKEL come from the germline V gene (reference sequence). Trimming at V came to 3 bases and at J to 7 bases, leaving 6 bases not matched to a gene. The CDR3 loop is CASSQGTSGGAWEQYF. The CDR3 bases are TGTGCCAGCAGCCAGGGGACTAGCGGGGGGGCCTGGGAGCAGTACTTC.

The chain joins TRBV29-1 to TRBJ2-7; perhaps TRBD1 as D (6 bases). Germline values: CDR1 SQVTM, CDR2 ANQGSEA. CDR3 size: 13 residues. The germline V and J ends were trimmed by 0 bases and 7 bases, with 13 bases remaining between them. The CDR3 loop reads CSVEEGALKEQYF. CDR3 DNA: TGCAGCGTTGAAGAGGGGGCCCTTAAGGAGCAGTACTTC.